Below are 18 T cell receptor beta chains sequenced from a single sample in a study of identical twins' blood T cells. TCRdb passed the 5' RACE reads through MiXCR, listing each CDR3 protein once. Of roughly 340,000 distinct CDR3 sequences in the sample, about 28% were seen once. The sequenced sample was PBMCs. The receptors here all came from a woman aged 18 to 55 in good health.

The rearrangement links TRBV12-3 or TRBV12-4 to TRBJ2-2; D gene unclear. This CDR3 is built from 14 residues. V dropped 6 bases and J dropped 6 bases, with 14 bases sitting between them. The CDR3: CASRALVSAGELFF. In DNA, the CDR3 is TGTGCCAGCAGGGCCTTAGTCTCGGCCGGGGAGCTGTTTTTT.

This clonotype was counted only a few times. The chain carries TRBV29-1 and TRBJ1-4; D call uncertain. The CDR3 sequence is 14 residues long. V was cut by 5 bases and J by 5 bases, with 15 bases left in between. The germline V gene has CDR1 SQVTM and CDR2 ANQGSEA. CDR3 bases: TGCAGCGTTAAGCCCCGGGGATGGAATGAAAAACTGTTTTTT. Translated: CSVKPRGWNEKLFF.

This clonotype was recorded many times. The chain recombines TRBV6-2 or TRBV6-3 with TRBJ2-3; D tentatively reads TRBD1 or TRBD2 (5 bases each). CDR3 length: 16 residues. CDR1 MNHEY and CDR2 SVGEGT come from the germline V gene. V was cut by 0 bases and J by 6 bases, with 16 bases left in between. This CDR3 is CASSYSRGQRTDTQYF. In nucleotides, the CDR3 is TGTGCCAGCAGTTACTCTCGGGGCCAACGGACGGATACGCAGTATTTT.

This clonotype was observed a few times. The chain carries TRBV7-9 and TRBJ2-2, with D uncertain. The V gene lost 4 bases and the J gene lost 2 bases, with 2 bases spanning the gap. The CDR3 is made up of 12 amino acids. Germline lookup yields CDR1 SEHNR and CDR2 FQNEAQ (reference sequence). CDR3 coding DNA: TGTGCCAGCAGCTACAACACCGGGGAGCTGTTTTTT. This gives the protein CASSYNTGELFF.

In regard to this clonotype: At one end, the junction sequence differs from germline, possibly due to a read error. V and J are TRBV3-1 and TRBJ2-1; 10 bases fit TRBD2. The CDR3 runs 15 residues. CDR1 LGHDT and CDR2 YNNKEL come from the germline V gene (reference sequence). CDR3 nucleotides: TGTACCAGCAGATTGAGCGGGAGGGCTTACAATGAGCAGTTCTTC. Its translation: CTSRLSGRAYNEQFF.

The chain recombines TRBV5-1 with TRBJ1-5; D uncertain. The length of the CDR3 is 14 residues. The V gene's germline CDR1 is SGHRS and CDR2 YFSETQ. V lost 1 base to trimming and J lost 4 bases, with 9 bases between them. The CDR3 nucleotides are TGCGCCAGCAGCTTGAACTACCCTAATCAGCCCCAGCATTTT. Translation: CASSLNYPNQPQHF.

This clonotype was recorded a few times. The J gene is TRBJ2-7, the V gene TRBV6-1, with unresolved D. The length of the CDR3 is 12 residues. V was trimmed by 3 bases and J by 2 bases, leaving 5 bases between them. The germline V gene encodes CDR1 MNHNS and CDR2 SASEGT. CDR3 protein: CASSDIAYEQYF. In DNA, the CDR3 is TGTGCCAGCAGTGACATAGCCTACGAGCAGTACTTC.

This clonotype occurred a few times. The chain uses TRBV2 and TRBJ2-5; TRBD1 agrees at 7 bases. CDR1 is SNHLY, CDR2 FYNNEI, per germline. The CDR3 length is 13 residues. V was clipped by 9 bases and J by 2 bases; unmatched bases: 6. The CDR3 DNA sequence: TGTGCCAGTCAGGGGGACATACAAGAGACCCAGTACTTC. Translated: CASQGDIQETQYF.

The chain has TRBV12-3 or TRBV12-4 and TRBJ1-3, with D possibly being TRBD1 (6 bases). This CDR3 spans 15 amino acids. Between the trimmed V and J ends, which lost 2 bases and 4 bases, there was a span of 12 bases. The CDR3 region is CASSLSGGLGNTIYF. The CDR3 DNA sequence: TGTGCCAGCAGTTTATCTGGGGGCCTCGGAAACACCATATATTTT.

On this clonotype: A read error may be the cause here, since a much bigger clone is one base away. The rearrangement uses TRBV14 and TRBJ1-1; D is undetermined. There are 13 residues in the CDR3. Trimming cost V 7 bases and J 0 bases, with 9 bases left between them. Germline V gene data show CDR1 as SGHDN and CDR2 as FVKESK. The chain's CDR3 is CASISEVNTEAFF. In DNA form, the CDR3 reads TGTGCCAGCATCTCGGAGGTGAACACTGAAGCTTTCTTT.

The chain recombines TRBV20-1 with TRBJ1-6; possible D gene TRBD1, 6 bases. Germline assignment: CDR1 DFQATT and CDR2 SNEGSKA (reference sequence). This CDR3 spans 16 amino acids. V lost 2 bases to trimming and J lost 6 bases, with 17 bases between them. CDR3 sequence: CSARKEAGVGNSPLHF. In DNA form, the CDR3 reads TGCAGTGCTAGAAAGGAAGCAGGGGTCGGTAATTCACCCCTCCACTTT.

The CDR3 reads CASKGGTGINYGYTF. CDR3 nucleotide sequence: TGTGCCAGCAAAGGGGGGACAGGCATAAACTATGGCTACACCTTC. J is TRBJ1-2 and V is TRBV28, with 8 nucleotides matching TRBD1. CDR3 length: 15 residues. V shed 7 bases and J 2 bases; nucleotides not matched to a gene: 9. CDR1 and CDR2 from the germline V gene are MDHEN and SYDVKM.

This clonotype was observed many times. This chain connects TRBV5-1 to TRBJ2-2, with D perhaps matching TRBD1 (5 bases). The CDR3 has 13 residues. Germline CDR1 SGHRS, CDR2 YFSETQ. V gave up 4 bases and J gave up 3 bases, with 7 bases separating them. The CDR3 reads CASSLTDTGELFF. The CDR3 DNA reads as TGCGCCAGCAGCCTGACAGACACCGGGGAGCTGTTTTTT.

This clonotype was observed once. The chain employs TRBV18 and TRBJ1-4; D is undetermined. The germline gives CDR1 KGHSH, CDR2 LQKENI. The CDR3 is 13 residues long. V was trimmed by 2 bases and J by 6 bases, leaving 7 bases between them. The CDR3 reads CASSPGWDEKLFF. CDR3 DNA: TGTGCCAGCTCACCAGGGTGGGATGAAAAACTGTTTTTT. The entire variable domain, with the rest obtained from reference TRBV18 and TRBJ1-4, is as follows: NAGVMQNPRHLVRRRGQEARLRCSPMKGHSHVYWYRQLPEEGLKFMVYLQKENIIDESGMPKERFSAEFPKEGPSILRIQQVVRGDSAAYFCASSPGWDEKLFFGSGTQLSVL.

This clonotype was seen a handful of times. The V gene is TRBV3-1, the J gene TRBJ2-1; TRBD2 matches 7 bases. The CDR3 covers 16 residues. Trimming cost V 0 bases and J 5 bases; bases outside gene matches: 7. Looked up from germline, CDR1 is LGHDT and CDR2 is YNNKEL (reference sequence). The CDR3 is CASSQEPAGLDNEQFF. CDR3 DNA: TGTGCCAGCAGCCAAGAACCAGCGGGGCTGGACAATGAGCAGTTCTTC.

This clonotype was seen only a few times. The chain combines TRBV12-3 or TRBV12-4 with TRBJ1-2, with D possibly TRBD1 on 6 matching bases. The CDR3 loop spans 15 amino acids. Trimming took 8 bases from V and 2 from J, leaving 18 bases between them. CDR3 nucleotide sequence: TGTGCCAGCCGATTAGGGGGGGCCAGAAACTATGGCTACACCTTC. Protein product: CASRLGGARNYGYTF.

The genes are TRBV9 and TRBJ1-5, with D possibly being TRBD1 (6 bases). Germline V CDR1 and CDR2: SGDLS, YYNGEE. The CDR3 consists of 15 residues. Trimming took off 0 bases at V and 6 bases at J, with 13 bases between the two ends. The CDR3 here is CASSVGDNRLQPQHF. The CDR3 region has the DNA TGTGCCAGCAGCGTAGGGGACAATAGGCTTCAGCCCCAGCATTTT.

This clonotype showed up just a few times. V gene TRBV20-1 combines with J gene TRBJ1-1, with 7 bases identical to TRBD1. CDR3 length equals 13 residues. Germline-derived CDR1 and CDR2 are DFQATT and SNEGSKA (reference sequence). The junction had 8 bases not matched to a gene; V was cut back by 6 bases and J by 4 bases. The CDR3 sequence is CSATRGPGTEAFF. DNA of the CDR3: TGCAGTGCAACAAGGGGGCCGGGCACTGAAGCTTTCTTT.